These T cell receptor beta chains were read from a single sample in a study of immune evolution from preneoplasia to lung adenocarcinoma. Method: immunoSEQ multiplex PCR; TCRdb's copy keeps in-frame clones and lacks some. The sample gives over 12,000 clones, 65% to 85% of which show up once; 4.2% is in the top ten. The sequenced sample was FFPE minimally invasive lung adenocarcinoma tissue. All receptors come from a person aged 65 to 85 with lung adenocarcinoma. The CDR3 runs from the conserved cysteine through the conserved F or W. Fields, in order: J gene, clone size, V gene, D gene, CDR3 DNA, CDR3 protein. A D gene is named only where the DNA matches it firmly. For some rows the clone size is stated as once, few or many, or as a class when expanded; others skip it.

>TRBJ1-6|.|TRBV7-9|.
TGTGCCAGCGGCGGGGAGTCCTATAATTCACCCCTCCACTTT
CASGGESYNSPLHF
>TRBJ1-1|.|TRBV29-1|.
TGCAGCGTTGAAATTCTGGGGGAAGCTTTCTTT
CSVEILGEAFF
>TRBJ1-4|few|TRBV5-8|.
TGTGCCAGCAGCTTGTTTCGGAATAATGAAAAACTGTTTTTT
CASSLFRNNEKLFF
>TRBJ2-6|.|TRBV19|TRBD1
TGTGCCAGTAGCGACAGGGGCTCCCCATCTGGGGCCAACGTCCTGACTTTC
CASSDRGSPSGANVLTF
>TRBJ1-4|few|TRBV28|.
TGTGCCAGCAGCTACGTAGTAGGGGAAAAACTGTTTTTT
CASSYVVGEKLFF
>TRBJ2-4|.|TRBV5-1|TRBD1
TGCGCCAGCAGTGCGGGACAGGGGGACATTCAGTACTTC
CASSAGQGDIQYF
>TRBJ2-7|.|TRBV28|TRBD2
TGTGCCAGCAGTTTTTGGCTAGCGGGAGGGGGCGAGCAGTACTTC
CASSFWLAGGGEQYF
>TRBJ2-2|few|TRBV11-3|.
TGTGCCAGCAGCTTAGCCGGGAACACCGGGGAGCTGTTTTTT
CASSLAGNTGELFF
>TRBJ2-3|.|TRBV11-3|.
TGTGCCAGCTGGAACAGTAACACAGATACGCAGTATTTT
CASWNSNTDTQYF
>TRBJ1-3|few|TRBV19|.
TGTGCCGGCAAAGACAGTAGCTCTGGAAACACCATATATTTT
CAGKDSSSGNTIYF
>TRBJ1-2|.|TRBV5-1|.
TGCGCCAGCAGCAGGCGCGGGGTCGAGGGGGGCTACACCTTC
CASSRRGVEGGYTF
>TRBJ2-1|.|TRBV18|.
TGTGCCAGCTCACCACTTCGGGTCCTTGGGGATGAGCAGTTCTTC
CASSPLRVLGDEQFF
>TRBJ2-6|.|TRBV19|.
TGTGCCAGTAGTATCCAGGCTGCCTCTGGGGCCAACGTCCTGACTTTC
CASSIQAASGANVLTF
>TRBJ2-2|few|TRBV6-6|.
TGTGCCAGCAGTCCACAGGGCGCCGGGGAGCTGTTTTTT
CASSPQGAGELFF
>TRBJ1-1|.|TRBV28|.
TGTGCCAGCAGTTTATTTGGGGGTTGGAGCACTGAAGCTTTCTTT
CASSLFGGWSTEAFF
>TRBJ1-1|.|TRBV9|.
TGTGCCAGCAGCGCGAAACCACGGGGAGGGCCTGTTTTTGACAACACTGAAGCTTTCTTT
CASSAKPRGGPVFDNTEAFF
>TRBJ2-1|.|TRBV11-1|.
TGTGCCAGCAGCTCTGACGGAATCTCCTACAATGAGCAGTTCTTC
CASSSDGISYNEQFF
>TRBJ1-5|.|TRBV21-1|.
TGTGCCAGCAGTGAGAAAGGCTTCCACAATAGCAATCAGCCCCAGCATTTT
CASSEKGFHNSNQPQHF
>TRBJ2-4|.|TRBV28|TRBD1
TGTGCCAGCAGTTTTTCCAGGACAGGGCTCGGAAACATTCAGTACTTC
CASSFSRTGLGNIQYF
>TRBJ2-6|.|TRBV5-1|.
TGCGCCAGCAGCTTATCGGGTTCGTCTGGGGCCAACGTCCTGACTTTC
CASSLSGSSGANVLTF
>TRBJ2-1|once|TRBV11-1|TRBD2
TGTGCCACCTCGACGGGGCTAGCGGGAGCCAATGAGCAGTTCTTC
CATSTGLAGANEQFF
>TRBJ2-7|.|TRBV5-1|.
TGCGCCAGCAGCTTGGAAGGTACGTTATACGAGCAGTACTTC
CASSLEGTLYEQYF